This entry concerns a single TCR beta chain. Source study methods: Reference gene primer amplification in the assay estimated nucleated cell counts. Assay used: immunoSEQ multiplex PCR; TCRdb lists only in-frame clones, some missing. Clone size and the V and J calls come from that table; the DNA yielded D and trimming. This sample has about 75,000 clones, with around 88% found just once. This sample was taken from a study of blood T cell repertoires in COVID-19. Study in general: Some COVID-19 samples were acute and others convalescent; all came from the United States, Italy and Spain. Nucleic acid was either cDNA or gDNA, and it came from T cells, B-cell-depleted T cells, or PBMCs.

The TCR comes from a woman aged 70-85 years with acute or convalescent COVID-19. Sequenced: peripheral blood.

CDR3 sequence (DNA): TGTGCCAGTAGTATCAGGGACAGGGACCACTACGAGCAGTACTTC. It encodes CASSIRDRDHYEQYF. V and J are TRBV19 and TRBJ2-7; 9 nucleotides agree with TRBD1. The germline CDR1 and CDR2 sequences are LNHDA and SQIVND (reference sequence). CDR3 length equals 15 residues. V gave up 3 bases and J gave up 3 bases; unmatched junction bases: 6.